Here is one T cell receptor beta chain with its context. The antigen is unknown. The data were taken from a study of cytomegalovirus exposure and HLA in healthy donors. The study's findings and limits: In an earlier analysis, most TCR beta V segments were productive about 87% or about 30% of the time. For TCR beta chains, V- and J-gene trimming was later linked to a missense DCLRE1C variant.

Use of 60 Vbeta and 13 Jbeta primers characterized the PCR. Measured with immunoSEQ multiplex PCR; TCRdb has only the in-frame clones, and not every one. The table includes around 63,000 clones, around three quarters detected once. Germline CDR1 and CDR2: SGHNT and YENEEA. This CDR3 comprises 15 residues. Trimming took 5 bases from V and 2 from J; bases not matched to a gene: 7. The specimen was PBMCs. This receptor was obtained from a man aged 60 to 75 in good health and CMV-seropositive. The chain employs TRBV11-3 and TRBJ2-3; 7 nucleotides align to TRBD2. DNA of the CDR3: TGTGCCAGCAGCCTTCGGGACTACACCACAGATACGCAGTATTTT. It yields the protein CASSLRDYTTDTQYF.